The entry that follows covers one T cell receptor (beta chain) sequence. The specificity of this receptor is unknown. Within one base of it there is no much larger clone, and no base qualities were kept. The cohort consisted of 650 to 850 healthy bone marrow donors. Cohort members were all nominally healthy when sampled, although unrecorded immune exposures were likely present. The donor tested CMV seronegative and was one of the 352 seronegative cohort members. Every donor gave a peripheral blood sample, and the peripheral blood mononuclear cells from that sample were used for TCR beta sequencing. The Qiagen DNeasy Blood Extraction Kit was used to extract genomic DNA from the blood cell samples. These data originate in a study of cytomegalovirus exposure and HLA in healthy donors (dated by TCRdb to 2015 to 2018). Concerning the study at large: According to an earlier analysis of 550 to 700 of the donors, roughly 180 million T cells yielded 90 million to 140 million unique TCR beta sequences and 276 Gb of sequence data. In addition to the first cohort of hundreds of subjects, a separate validation cohort of 120 different subjects was used. A later analysis re-examined previously published TCR beta repertoires from about 700 donors and added high-resolution HLA genotyping to investigate patterns of TCR occurrence. Five DR-DQ haplotypes were handled as single units for association and clustering, since linkage in the cohort was strong. Genome-wide SNP genotypes for about 55% of the 666 donors were used in a later genetic analysis, which treated that subset as a discovery cohort. Rather than drawing on any new phenotypic data, the later analysis identified candidate immune exposures from TCR beta sequences and the way those sequences occurred across donors. In an earlier analysis of over 550 of the donors, high-throughput TCR beta sequencing was used to judge whether each TCR beta V gene segment behaved as functional or pseudogenic. To predict cytomegalovirus infection status, the study combined high-throughput TCR immunosequencing, statistical association of individual TCRs with disease status, and machine learning. Among around 400 genotyped donors of the cohort, an average of approximately 240,000 unique TCR beta nucleotide sequences was sequenced per donor, of which 15% to 20% were non-productive. The study profiled the T cell repertoires of approximately 700 subjects by immunosequencing and related them to cytomegalovirus serostatus. Donor age, sex, ethnicity and CMV serostatus were compiled together with the repertoire data. The study aimed to test whether signatures of past pathogen exposure could be identified by cataloging public T cell receptors. Both class I and class II loci were covered by HLA typing, at four-digit resolution. Every discovery cohort repertoire had been produced on one sequencing platform. An early release covering 500 to 750 HLA-typed donors comprised approximately 290 gigabases of sequencing data and tens of millions of unique TCR sequences. Of the approximately 400 genotyped donors, about 80% fell in the genetic ancestry cluster associated with self-reported Caucasian donors. Typing coverage varied by locus: roughly 629-640 donors for A, B, C, DRB1 and DQB1; 522 for DQA1; some 610 for DPA1; 450 to 480 for DPB1.

Library preparation employed the immunoSEQ multiplex PCR assay. The multiplex PCR relied on a mix of 60 forward primers for TCR Vbeta segments and 13 reverse primers for TCR Jbeta segments. The CDR3 region of rearranged TCR beta genes was amplified from genomic DNA with a multiplex PCR assay. The amplified TCR beta libraries were sequenced on the Illumina HiSeq System as 87-base-pair reads. As for the original processing: In a later analysis, about 80 million unique TCR beta chains were counted across the approximately 640 repertoires, and approximately 11 million of these chains were shared by at least two donors. To remove PCR and sequencing errors, raw reads were error-corrected and collapsed into unique sequences using a nearest-neighbor algorithm that merged closely related sequences. To assign V, D and J gene segments, CDR3 sequences were aligned to IMGT reference sequences. Each retained sequence needed at least a six-nucleotide match to both a V gene segment and a J gene segment. Rearrangements were classified as productive when the CDR3 lacked stop codons and remained in frame with V and J, and all other rearrangements were classified as non-productive. Following IMGT convention, CDR3 was defined as the stretch from the second conserved V-encoded cysteine up to the conserved J-encoded phenylalanine. The earlier analysis of a few hundred of the donors excluded any sequence lacking an unambiguous match to a single V gene segment. An earlier analysis of 500 to 600 of the donors classified V segments as functional when productive rearrangements were above 56.7% and as segregating when the standard deviation between donors was above 5%. A statistical classification framework was developed to diagnose cytomegalovirus status using the catalog of TCR beta chain sequences. V and J gene assignment, in a later analysis, came from comparing TCR nucleotide sequences with IMGT/GENE-DB human TR gene sequences. The TCRdist pipeline was used in a later analysis to assign CDR3 sequences and most-parsimonious VDJ recombination scenarios. In a later analysis, each TCR beta chain was defined by its CDR3 amino acid sequence together with its V-gene family, and reads lacking a unique V-gene family were excluded. In a later analysis, 450 to 600 highly shared, low-generation-probability nucleotide sequences were removed to address suspected cross-contamination and a sequencing artifact. In a later analysis, a clonal expansion index for each public chain was calculated from normalized within-repertoire ranks of inferred template counts. In a later analysis, generation probabilities were computed with a VDJ recombination model fitted to out-of-frame rearrangements, and the resulting probabilities were checked against IGoR. Hypergeometric tests were used in a later analysis to score TCR-TCR, TCR-HLA and TCR-CMV co-occurrence, with a repertoire-size bias correction applied to the TCR pairs. A later analysis estimated false discovery rates by permuting HLA or CMV assignments 20 times. In a later analysis, co-occurring TCRs were grouped using DBSCAN, with TCRdist sequence similarity added in when clustering inside HLA-allele-positive subsets. Co-occurrence clustering excluded repertoires with fewer than 30,000 or more than 120,000 public chains, plus five with anomalous nucleotide sharing. The table comes from immuneACCESS by way of TCRdb, which keeps in-frame sequences with V and J called. Part of the clones is missing from these tables; in studies checked, under half for an unresolved V gene and the rest for unknown reasons. The DNA gave D and trimming, while V, J and clone size come from that table. For this sample the table gives 150,000 to 200,000 clones, of which approximately 81% were detected only once. The ten largest account for about 0.24% of the sample.

Results the study describes overall, beyond this receptor: The cohort was sequenced for TCR beta chains only, and without alpha or paired-chain data the features that could be detected were limited. In a later analysis, HLA-associated TCR beta chains showed more clonal expansion and lower generation probabilities than non-associated chains that were equally common. V-gene and J-gene trimming of TCR beta chains was associated with a missense DCLRE1C variant in a later genetic analysis, and the association was replicated in an independent cohort. Broadly in line with IMGT annotations, most TCR beta V segments showed up in productive rearrangements about 90% or about 30% of the time in an earlier analysis of 450 to 750 of the donors. For the cohort, immune exposure information was limited to CMV serostatus. According to a later analysis, parvovirus B19, influenza, CMV and Epstein-Barr virus appeared linked to several top co-occurrence clusters. Assigning TCR associations to individual alleles was difficult when HLA alleles, especially DR and DQ, strongly co-occurred. Because some donors lacked HLA typing at each locus, the association tests relied only on the typed subset. Three of the identified cytomegalovirus-associated TCR beta chains were confirmed in vitro to be specific for cytomegalovirus antigens. A further reported finding was that TCR beta sequences accurately predicted the HLA-A and HLA-B alleles for most subjects in the first cohort. It was suggested by the authors that the approach could potentially be generalized to other disease states and immunological phenotypes. According to a later analysis, most CMV-associated TCR beta chains appeared to be HLA-restricted, and the HLA associations seemed to be driven largely by CMV exposure. Linkage disequilibrium might explain the correlated functional status among segregating V segments, but an unknown experimental factor could not be ruled out. The classifier was reported to diagnose cytomegalovirus status with high specificity and sensitivity in both the original and validation cohorts. Across donors, most TCR sequences were observed very rarely, whereas some public TCRs were present in many individuals. At a false discovery rate of 0.05, a later analysis linked 16,000 or so TCR beta sequences to specific HLA alleles. The presence/absence analyses assumed that sequencing depth was roughly uniform across donors, and that assumption may not be true. A cluster of highly shared sequence variants was judged likely to represent a technical artifact of the sequencing pipeline. A later genetic analysis reported fewer N-insertions in productive TCRs among donors in an Asian-associated ancestry cluster than the roughly 650-donor mean. Some 15 rarely observed V segments, including chromosome 9 orphons, were excluded from the earlier analysis of 550 to 700 of the donors because counts were too low. In a later analysis, the rate of TCR association differed among HLA loci, with DRB1 alleles having the most associated TCRs and HLA-C alleles having the fewest. In the study, approximately 160 TCR beta chains were listed as associated with cytomegalovirus.

The sequenced material came from PBMCs. The sequence derives from a boy aged 5-17 years in good health and CMV-seronegative.

The CDR3 amino acid sequence is: CASSIQSRPVSGWPQHF. Read as DNA, the sequence is TGTGCCAGTAGTATTCAGAGTAGGCCAGTCTCGGGGTGGCCCCAGCATTTT. The chain is made from TRBV19 and TRBJ1-5; the D gene identity is not certain. Per the germline V gene (reference sequence), LNHDA is the CDR1 and SQIVND is the CDR2. The CDR3 contains 17 residues, cysteine and phenylalanine counted. Kept here is only the CDR3 DNA, which spans 51 bases and is read in frame from base 1. V and J are truncated by 3 bases and 9 bases respectively, leaving an intervening sequence of 24 bases.